This record concerns one T cell receptor beta chain sequence. The data derive from a study of naive and memory T cell subsets. Both TRBC1 and TRBC2 were covered by a beta constant-region primer of two equimolar oligonucleotides. The ligated cDNA underwent four PCR rounds using SP2 and nested alpha and beta constant-region primers. TCRdb fed the UMI-ligation and nested PCR reads into MiXCR, producing one record per CDR3 protein. The sample shows around 110,000 distinct CDR3 sequences, around 35% of them seen only once. This CDR3 is 13 amino acids long. The germline gives CDR1 LGHDT, CDR2 YNNKEL (reference sequence). After removal of 1 base from V and 6 bases from J, the junction contained 2 bases not matched to a gene.

The chain recombines TRBV3-1 with TRBJ2-7, with 8 positions matching TRBD1. The receptor was isolated from a human donor in good health. Sequenced sample: central memory CD4+ T cells from blood. CDR3 in DNA: TGTGCCAGCAGCCAAGTCAGGGGGCGCGAGCAGTACTTC. It encodes CASSQVRGREQYF.